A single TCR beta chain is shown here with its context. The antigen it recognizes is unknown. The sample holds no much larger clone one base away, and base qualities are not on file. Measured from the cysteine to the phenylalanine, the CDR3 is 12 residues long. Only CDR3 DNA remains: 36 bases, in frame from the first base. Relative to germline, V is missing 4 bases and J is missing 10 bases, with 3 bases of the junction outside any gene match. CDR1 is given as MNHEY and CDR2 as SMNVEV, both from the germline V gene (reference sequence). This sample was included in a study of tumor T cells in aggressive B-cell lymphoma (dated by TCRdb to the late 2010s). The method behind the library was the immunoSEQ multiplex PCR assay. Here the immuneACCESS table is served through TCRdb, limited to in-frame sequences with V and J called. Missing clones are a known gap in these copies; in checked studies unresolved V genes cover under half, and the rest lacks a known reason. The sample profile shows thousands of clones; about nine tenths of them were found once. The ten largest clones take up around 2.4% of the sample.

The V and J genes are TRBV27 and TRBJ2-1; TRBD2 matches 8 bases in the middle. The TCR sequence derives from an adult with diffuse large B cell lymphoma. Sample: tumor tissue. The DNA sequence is TGTGCCAGCAGTTCTCGGACTAGCGAGCAGTTCTTC. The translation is CASSSRTSEQFF.